The present TCR beta chain was sequenced within a study of blood T cell repertoires in COVID-19. Study-level background: From the United States, Italy and Spain came samples of acute and convalescent COVID-19. Sources were T cells, B-cell-depleted T cells, or PBMCs; the material itself was cDNA or gDNA.

Per the original data handling: Reference gene primer amplification gave nucleated cell count estimates. TCRdb's copy holds only in-frame clones and misses some; the assay was immunoSEQ multiplex PCR. That table supplies the V and J calls and clone size; D and trimming were determined from the DNA. The sample lists approximately 54,000 clones; roughly 76% were seen once. Germline lookup yields CDR1 MNHEY and CDR2 SMNVEV (reference sequence). This CDR3 spans 15 amino acids. Trimming stripped 0 bases from V and 4 bases from J, with 10 bases between. Sequencing was carried out using peripheral blood. The TCR was taken from a woman aged 55 to 70 with acute or convalescent COVID-19. V is TRBV27 and J is TRBJ2-1; possible D gene TRBD1, 6 bases. As DNA, the CDR3 is TGTGCCAGCAGTTTATCAACAGGGACGTACAATGAGCAGTTCTTC. It encodes CASSLSTGTYNEQFF.